This T cell receptor (beta chain) was sequenced during a study of regulatory T cells in long-lasting Graves disease (TCRdb year 2021). As for the study more broadly: Antithyroid drugs had been taken for less than 3 months by newly diagnosed Graves' disease patients. Patients with persistent Graves' disease were compared with patients with newly diagnosed Graves' disease using TCR sequencing and RNA sequencing of peripheral blood. The study was registered as a clinical trial and conducted in China. A total of approximately 35 samples underwent TCR sequencing: about 13 from persistent and around 20 from newly diagnosed Graves' disease patients.

V is reduced by 4 bases and J by 4 bases, leaving a spacing of 13 bases between them. The germline V gene yields SGHTA for CDR1 and FQGTGA for CDR2. From its cysteine to its phenylalanine, the CDR3 spans 14 amino acids. Of the read, only the CDR3 DNA is kept; its 42 bases are in frame from base 1. Sample time point, as interpreted from the label and publication: newly diagnosed GD, antithyroid drugs for less than 3 months. For both TCR sequencing and RNA sequencing, RNA was extracted from PBMCs using TRIzol. The diagnosis of Graves' disease was made according to American Thyroid Association guidelines. Patients for the study were recruited at an endocrinology department in Xi'an, China. Each patient gave about 8.1 milliliters of peripheral blood, collected in an EDTA anticoagulant tube. Ficoll Paque Plus density gradient separation was used to isolate PBMCs, and no further T cell sorting was performed. An Agilent 2100 Bioanalyzer and agarose gel were used to check RNA quality, and a NanoDrop 2000 was used to measure RNA concentration.

This clonotype was recorded at least ten times. What antigen it recognizes has not been identified. Base qualities were left out, and no much larger clone turns up one base away. Libraries were made using multiplex PCR. For sequencing, an Illumina HiSeq 4000 was employed. To build TCR beta libraries, CDR3 regions were amplified by Arm-PCR using iRepertoire HTBI primers. PCR products were gel purified before sequencing. For the original study's pipeline: A total of roughly 65 TRBV and some 15 TRBJ segments were identified across samples and were used for gene usage analysis of CDR3 amino acid clonotypes. COPE and FqMerger were used to merge filtered high-quality paired reads into contigs. BLAST was used to align contigs to IMGT TRBV, TRBD and TRBJ reference genes, with CDR3 defined following IMGT. Any clonotype with a frequency above 0.1% was counted as a highly expanded clone. Shannon entropy was used to measure repertoire diversity, and the Gini coefficient was used to measure V-J evenness. Clonotypes shared by more than one individual were considered public. TCRdb took the public reads, trimmed them with fastp at Q25, ran MiXCR for clone calling and kept in-frame beta chains. Every CDR3 protein is listed once, alongside the most common genes and DNA of its rows. TCRdb assigned the V and J calls; the authors' analysis was not used. The sample records under 700,000 distinct CDR3 sequences, roughly 16% of which are singletons. The ten largest clones capture more than 20% of the sample.

Beyond this particular receptor, the publication reports: The authors acknowledged the small sample size as a limitation that may reduce accuracy. Compared with newly diagnosed patients, persistent Graves' disease patients had lower TCR Shannon entropy and fewer highly expanded clones, which suggests clonal expansion. Because the primary lesion, thyroid tissue, could not be accessed, the study looked at peripheral blood alone. Preferential use of TRBV28, TRBJ1-2 and TRBJ2-5 was observed in persistent disease, whereas TRBV20-1 and TRBJ2-1 were favored in newly diagnosed disease. Only the TCR beta chain was sequenced and analyzed. More public clonotypes were shared among persistent patients (under 3,000) than among newly diagnosed patients (more than 900).

The data also belong to a second study, concerning T cells in Graves' hyperthyroidism and ophthalmopathy. The second source states: Graves' hyperthyroidism was defined as stable when no progression to ophthalmopathy occurred over 18 months of follow-up. Hyperthyroidism patients were newly diagnosed, with disease duration under 2 months, and aged 18 to 65 years. Exclusion was applied to patients with uncontrolled infections, other autoimmune diseases, pregnancy or lactation. Diagnoses relied on clinical symptoms, serum thyroxine and TRAb, thyroid ultrasound and orbital computed tomography. For the first round of RT-PCR on the TCR CDR3, the HTBI primer set was used together with the Qiagen OneStep RT-PCR kit. Blood samples also contained most of the expanded thyroid clonotypes (frequency above 0.001), which suggests that blood repertoires may reflect thyroid immune responses. A 13 V-J signature model separated ophthalmopathy from stable hyperthyroidism, with about 90% sensitivity and 81.08% specificity in cross-validation and 80%/75% in testing. During validation, the model predicted progression to ophthalmopathy a median of around 7 months ahead of onset, with roughly 65% sensitivity and about 72% specificity. To identify distinguishing TCR V-J signatures, a discovery cohort of around 100 patients was used, comprising 40 to 45 with Graves' ophthalmopathy and around 57 with stable Graves' hyperthyroidism. An independent validation cohort of 18 to 20 hyperthyroidism patients and 17 patients who later progressed to ophthalmopathy tested prospective prediction of ophthalmopathy. For training and testing, the 100 or so patients in the discovery cohort were randomly divided in a 7:3 ratio. In addition, the study compared T-cell repertoires in thyroid tissue and in blood from about 6 Graves' hyperthyroidism patients. After sampling, hyperthyroidism patients received methimazole starting at 30 mg daily, and ophthalmopathy patients received high-dose intravenous methylprednisolone. Libraries were constructed in a second round of multiplex PCR, after which size selection and purification were performed. Libraries were sequenced paired-end with 100 bp reads on an Illumina HiSeq2000. SOAPnuke was used to process the raw data, with reads discarded if the reads contained adapters or uncalled bases, had a mean Phred below 15, or lacked an exact constant-primer or identifier match. COPE v1.2.5 was used to merge the high-quality paired reads, and each unique nucleotide sequence was defined as a clonotype. MiTCR v1.1 was used to align the clonotypes against IMGT TRBV, TRBD and TRBJ reference segments. The analysis included only V-J combinations with a frequency above 0.0001, which together covered 99% to 99.2% of the repertoires. A TCS score was defined as the ratio of F50 (clonal expansion) to E x V (chaos), with BLOSUM62-based TCRdist applied between CDR3 peptides within each V-J. Welch's t-statistics and random forest reduced fewer than 550 V-J features to roughly 13, which were used in a naive Bayes classifier (R e1071). Sample size was not statistically predetermined, and investigators were not blinded to group allocation. The paper describes TCR Vbeta CDR3 sequencing of 120 to 150 peripheral blood samples, made up of some 42 ophthalmopathy patients, approximately 73 hyperthyroidism patients and about 17 progressor patients.

The sequence derives from a middle-aged woman with Graves disease. Donor details come from another sample of the same person, matched by shared clones. Sample: peripheral blood mononuclear cells (PBMCs), taken at new diagnosis, from a patient treated with antithyroid drugs. The V and J segments used are TRBV7-3 and TRBJ1-1; there is no confident call for the D gene. The CDR3 sequence is CASSSSTGITEAFF. The bases read TGTGCCAGCAGCTCCAGTACTGGGATCACTGAAGCTTTCTTT.